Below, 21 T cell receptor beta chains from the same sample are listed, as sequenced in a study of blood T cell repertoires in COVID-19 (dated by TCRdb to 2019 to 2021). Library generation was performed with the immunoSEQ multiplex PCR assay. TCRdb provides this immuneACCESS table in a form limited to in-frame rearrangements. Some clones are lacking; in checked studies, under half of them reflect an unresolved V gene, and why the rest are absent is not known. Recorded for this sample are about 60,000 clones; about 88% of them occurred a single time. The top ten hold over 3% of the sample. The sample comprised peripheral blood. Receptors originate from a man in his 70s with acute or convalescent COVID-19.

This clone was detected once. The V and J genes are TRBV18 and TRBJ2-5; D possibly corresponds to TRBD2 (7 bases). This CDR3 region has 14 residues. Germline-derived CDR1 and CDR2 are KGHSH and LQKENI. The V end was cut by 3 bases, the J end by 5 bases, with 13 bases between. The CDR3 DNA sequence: TGTGCCAGCTCACCGGGGGGGCCGGTGGAGACCCAGTACTTC. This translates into CASSPGGPVETQYF.

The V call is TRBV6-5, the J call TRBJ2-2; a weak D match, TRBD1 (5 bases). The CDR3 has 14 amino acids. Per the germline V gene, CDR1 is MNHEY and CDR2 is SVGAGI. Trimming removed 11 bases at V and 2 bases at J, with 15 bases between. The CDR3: CAGSRGQNTGELFF. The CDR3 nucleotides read TGTGCCGGTTCCCGCGGACAAAACACCGGGGAGCTGTTTTTT.

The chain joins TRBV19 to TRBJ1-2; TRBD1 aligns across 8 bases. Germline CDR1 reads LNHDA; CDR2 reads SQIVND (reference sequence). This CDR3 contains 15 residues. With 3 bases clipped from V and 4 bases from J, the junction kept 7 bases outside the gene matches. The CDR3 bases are TGTGCCAGTAGTATCGCTGACAGGGGTCCCTATGGCTACACCTTC. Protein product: CASSIADRGPYGYTF.

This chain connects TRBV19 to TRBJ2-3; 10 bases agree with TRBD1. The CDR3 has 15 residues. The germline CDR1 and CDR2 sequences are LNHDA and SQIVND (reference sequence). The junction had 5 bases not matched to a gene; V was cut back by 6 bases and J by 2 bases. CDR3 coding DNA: TGTGCCAGTAGCCTCGGGACAGGGGACACAGATACGCAGTATTTT. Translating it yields CASSLGTGDTDTQYF.

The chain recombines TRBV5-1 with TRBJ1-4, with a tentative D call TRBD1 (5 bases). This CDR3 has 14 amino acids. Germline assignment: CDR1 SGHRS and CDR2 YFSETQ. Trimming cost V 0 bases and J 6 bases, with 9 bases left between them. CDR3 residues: CASSLERGHEKLFF. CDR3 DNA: TGCGCCAGCAGCTTGGAAAGGGGTCATGAAAAACTGTTTTTT.

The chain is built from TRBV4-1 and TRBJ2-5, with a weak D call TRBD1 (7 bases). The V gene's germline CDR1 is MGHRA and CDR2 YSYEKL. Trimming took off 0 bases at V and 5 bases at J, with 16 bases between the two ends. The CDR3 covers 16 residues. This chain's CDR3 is CASSQEGGTVGETQYF. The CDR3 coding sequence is TGCGCCAGCAGCCAAGAAGGGGGGACAGTGGGGGAGACCCAGTACTTC.

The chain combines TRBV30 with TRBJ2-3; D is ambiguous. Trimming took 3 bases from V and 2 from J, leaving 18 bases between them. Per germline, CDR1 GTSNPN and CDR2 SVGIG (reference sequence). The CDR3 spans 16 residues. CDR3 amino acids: CAWRAHKYPHTDTQYF. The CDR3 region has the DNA TGTGCCTGGAGGGCCCACAAGTACCCCCACACAGATACGCAGTATTTT.

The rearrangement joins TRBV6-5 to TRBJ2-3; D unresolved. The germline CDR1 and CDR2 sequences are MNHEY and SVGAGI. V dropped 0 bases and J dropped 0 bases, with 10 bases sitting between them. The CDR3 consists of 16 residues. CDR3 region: CASSYSRTPSTDTQYF. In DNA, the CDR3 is TGTGCCAGCAGTTACTCGAGAACTCCTAGCACAGATACGCAGTATTTT.

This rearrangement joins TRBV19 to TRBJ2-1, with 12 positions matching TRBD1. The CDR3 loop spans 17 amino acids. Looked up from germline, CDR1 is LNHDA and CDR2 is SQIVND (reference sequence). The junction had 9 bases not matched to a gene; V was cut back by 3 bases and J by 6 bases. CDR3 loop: CASSISGTGGGSNEQFF. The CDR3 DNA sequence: TGTGCCAGTAGTATCTCGGGGACAGGGGGCGGAAGCAATGAGCAGTTCTTC.

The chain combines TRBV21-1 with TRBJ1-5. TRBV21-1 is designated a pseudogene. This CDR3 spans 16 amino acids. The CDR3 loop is CASSKADFGGNQPQHF. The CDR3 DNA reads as TGTGCCAGCAGCAAAGCTGATTTTGGAGGGAATCAGCCCCAGCATTTT.

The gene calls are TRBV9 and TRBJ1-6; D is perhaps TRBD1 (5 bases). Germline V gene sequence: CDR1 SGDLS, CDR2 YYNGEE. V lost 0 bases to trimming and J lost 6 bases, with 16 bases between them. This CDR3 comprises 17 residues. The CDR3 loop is CASSVDGWGRTNSPLHF. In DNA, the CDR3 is TGTGCCAGCAGCGTAGACGGGTGGGGCAGAACTAATTCACCCCTCCACTTT.

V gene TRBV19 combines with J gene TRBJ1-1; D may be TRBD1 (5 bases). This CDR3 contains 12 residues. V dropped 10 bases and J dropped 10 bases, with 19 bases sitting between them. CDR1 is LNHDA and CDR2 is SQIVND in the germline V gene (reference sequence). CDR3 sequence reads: CATLGGVRGAFF. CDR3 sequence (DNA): TGTGCCACCCTGGGAGGGGTTCGCGGAGCTTTCTTT.

The CDR3 loop reads CASSQDVRDRSYNEQFF. DNA for the CDR3: TGCGCCAGCAGCCAAGATGTACGGGACAGGTCCTACAATGAGCAGTTCTTC. The chain recombines TRBV4-3 with TRBJ2-1; 8 bases are a match to TRBD1. Germline V gene data show CDR1 as LGHNA and CDR2 as YSLEER. J gave up 1 base and V 0 bases, and 5 bases lay outside the gene matches. This CDR3 is 17 amino acids long.

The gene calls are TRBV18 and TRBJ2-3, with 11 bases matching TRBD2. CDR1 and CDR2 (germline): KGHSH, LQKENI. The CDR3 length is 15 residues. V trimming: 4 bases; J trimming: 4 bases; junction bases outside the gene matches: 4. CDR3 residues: CASSQLAGEADTQYF. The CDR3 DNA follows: TGTGCCAGCTCACAACTAGCGGGGGAGGCAGATACGCAGTATTTT.

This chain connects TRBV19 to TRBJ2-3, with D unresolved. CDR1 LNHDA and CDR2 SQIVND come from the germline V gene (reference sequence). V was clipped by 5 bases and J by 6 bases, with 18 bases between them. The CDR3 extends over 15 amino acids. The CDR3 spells CASSWSAPQADTQYF. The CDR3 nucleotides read TGTGCCAGTAGTTGGTCGGCCCCCCAGGCGGATACGCAGTATTTT.

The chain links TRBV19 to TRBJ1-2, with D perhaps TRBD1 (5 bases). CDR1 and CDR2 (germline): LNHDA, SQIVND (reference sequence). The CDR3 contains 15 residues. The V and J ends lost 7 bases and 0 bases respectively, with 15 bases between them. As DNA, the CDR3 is TGTGCCAGTACCCCGGGACGGACTACTAACTATGGCTACACCTTC. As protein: CASTPGRTTNYGYTF.

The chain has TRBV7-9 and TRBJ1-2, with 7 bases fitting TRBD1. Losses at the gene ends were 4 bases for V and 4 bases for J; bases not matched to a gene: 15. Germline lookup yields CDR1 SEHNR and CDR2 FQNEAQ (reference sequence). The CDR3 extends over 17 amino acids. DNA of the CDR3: TGTGCCAGCAGCTCCCTTTCGACAGGGACGGGTTTCTATGGCTACACCTTC. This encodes CASSSLSTGTGFYGYTF. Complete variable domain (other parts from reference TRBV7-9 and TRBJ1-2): DTGVSQNPRHKITKRGQNVTFRCDPISEHNRLYWYRQTLGQGPEFLTYFQNEAQLEKSRLLSDRFSAERPKGSFSTLEIQRTEQGDSAMYLCASSSLSTGTGFYGYTFGSGTRLTVV.

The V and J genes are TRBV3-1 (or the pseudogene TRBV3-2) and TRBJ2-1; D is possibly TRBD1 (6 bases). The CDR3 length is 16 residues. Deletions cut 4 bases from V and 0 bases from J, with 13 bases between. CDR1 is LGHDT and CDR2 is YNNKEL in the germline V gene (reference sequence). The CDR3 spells CASSLLGGSSYNEQFF. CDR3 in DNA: TGTGCCAGCAGCCTTCTTGGGGGCAGCTCCTACAATGAGCAGTTCTTC.

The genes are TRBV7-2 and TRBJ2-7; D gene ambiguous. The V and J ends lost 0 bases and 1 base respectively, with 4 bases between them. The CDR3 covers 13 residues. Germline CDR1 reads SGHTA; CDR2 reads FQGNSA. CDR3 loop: CASSLARSYEQYF. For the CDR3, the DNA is TGTGCCAGCAGCTTAGCTAGATCCTACGAGCAGTACTTC.

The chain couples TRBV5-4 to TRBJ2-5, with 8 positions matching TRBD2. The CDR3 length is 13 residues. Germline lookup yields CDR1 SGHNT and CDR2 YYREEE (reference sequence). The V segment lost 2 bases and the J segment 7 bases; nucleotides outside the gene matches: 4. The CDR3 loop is CASSLAGVGTQYF. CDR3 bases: TGTGCCAGCAGCTTAGCGGGGGTGGGGACCCAGTACTTC.

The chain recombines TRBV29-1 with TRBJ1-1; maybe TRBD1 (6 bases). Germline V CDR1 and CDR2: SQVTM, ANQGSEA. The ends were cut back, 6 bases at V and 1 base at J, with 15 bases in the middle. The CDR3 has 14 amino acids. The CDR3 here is CSVEPGQRNTEAFF. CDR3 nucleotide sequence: TGCAGCGTCGAACCGGGACAAAGGAACACTGAAGCTTTCTTT.